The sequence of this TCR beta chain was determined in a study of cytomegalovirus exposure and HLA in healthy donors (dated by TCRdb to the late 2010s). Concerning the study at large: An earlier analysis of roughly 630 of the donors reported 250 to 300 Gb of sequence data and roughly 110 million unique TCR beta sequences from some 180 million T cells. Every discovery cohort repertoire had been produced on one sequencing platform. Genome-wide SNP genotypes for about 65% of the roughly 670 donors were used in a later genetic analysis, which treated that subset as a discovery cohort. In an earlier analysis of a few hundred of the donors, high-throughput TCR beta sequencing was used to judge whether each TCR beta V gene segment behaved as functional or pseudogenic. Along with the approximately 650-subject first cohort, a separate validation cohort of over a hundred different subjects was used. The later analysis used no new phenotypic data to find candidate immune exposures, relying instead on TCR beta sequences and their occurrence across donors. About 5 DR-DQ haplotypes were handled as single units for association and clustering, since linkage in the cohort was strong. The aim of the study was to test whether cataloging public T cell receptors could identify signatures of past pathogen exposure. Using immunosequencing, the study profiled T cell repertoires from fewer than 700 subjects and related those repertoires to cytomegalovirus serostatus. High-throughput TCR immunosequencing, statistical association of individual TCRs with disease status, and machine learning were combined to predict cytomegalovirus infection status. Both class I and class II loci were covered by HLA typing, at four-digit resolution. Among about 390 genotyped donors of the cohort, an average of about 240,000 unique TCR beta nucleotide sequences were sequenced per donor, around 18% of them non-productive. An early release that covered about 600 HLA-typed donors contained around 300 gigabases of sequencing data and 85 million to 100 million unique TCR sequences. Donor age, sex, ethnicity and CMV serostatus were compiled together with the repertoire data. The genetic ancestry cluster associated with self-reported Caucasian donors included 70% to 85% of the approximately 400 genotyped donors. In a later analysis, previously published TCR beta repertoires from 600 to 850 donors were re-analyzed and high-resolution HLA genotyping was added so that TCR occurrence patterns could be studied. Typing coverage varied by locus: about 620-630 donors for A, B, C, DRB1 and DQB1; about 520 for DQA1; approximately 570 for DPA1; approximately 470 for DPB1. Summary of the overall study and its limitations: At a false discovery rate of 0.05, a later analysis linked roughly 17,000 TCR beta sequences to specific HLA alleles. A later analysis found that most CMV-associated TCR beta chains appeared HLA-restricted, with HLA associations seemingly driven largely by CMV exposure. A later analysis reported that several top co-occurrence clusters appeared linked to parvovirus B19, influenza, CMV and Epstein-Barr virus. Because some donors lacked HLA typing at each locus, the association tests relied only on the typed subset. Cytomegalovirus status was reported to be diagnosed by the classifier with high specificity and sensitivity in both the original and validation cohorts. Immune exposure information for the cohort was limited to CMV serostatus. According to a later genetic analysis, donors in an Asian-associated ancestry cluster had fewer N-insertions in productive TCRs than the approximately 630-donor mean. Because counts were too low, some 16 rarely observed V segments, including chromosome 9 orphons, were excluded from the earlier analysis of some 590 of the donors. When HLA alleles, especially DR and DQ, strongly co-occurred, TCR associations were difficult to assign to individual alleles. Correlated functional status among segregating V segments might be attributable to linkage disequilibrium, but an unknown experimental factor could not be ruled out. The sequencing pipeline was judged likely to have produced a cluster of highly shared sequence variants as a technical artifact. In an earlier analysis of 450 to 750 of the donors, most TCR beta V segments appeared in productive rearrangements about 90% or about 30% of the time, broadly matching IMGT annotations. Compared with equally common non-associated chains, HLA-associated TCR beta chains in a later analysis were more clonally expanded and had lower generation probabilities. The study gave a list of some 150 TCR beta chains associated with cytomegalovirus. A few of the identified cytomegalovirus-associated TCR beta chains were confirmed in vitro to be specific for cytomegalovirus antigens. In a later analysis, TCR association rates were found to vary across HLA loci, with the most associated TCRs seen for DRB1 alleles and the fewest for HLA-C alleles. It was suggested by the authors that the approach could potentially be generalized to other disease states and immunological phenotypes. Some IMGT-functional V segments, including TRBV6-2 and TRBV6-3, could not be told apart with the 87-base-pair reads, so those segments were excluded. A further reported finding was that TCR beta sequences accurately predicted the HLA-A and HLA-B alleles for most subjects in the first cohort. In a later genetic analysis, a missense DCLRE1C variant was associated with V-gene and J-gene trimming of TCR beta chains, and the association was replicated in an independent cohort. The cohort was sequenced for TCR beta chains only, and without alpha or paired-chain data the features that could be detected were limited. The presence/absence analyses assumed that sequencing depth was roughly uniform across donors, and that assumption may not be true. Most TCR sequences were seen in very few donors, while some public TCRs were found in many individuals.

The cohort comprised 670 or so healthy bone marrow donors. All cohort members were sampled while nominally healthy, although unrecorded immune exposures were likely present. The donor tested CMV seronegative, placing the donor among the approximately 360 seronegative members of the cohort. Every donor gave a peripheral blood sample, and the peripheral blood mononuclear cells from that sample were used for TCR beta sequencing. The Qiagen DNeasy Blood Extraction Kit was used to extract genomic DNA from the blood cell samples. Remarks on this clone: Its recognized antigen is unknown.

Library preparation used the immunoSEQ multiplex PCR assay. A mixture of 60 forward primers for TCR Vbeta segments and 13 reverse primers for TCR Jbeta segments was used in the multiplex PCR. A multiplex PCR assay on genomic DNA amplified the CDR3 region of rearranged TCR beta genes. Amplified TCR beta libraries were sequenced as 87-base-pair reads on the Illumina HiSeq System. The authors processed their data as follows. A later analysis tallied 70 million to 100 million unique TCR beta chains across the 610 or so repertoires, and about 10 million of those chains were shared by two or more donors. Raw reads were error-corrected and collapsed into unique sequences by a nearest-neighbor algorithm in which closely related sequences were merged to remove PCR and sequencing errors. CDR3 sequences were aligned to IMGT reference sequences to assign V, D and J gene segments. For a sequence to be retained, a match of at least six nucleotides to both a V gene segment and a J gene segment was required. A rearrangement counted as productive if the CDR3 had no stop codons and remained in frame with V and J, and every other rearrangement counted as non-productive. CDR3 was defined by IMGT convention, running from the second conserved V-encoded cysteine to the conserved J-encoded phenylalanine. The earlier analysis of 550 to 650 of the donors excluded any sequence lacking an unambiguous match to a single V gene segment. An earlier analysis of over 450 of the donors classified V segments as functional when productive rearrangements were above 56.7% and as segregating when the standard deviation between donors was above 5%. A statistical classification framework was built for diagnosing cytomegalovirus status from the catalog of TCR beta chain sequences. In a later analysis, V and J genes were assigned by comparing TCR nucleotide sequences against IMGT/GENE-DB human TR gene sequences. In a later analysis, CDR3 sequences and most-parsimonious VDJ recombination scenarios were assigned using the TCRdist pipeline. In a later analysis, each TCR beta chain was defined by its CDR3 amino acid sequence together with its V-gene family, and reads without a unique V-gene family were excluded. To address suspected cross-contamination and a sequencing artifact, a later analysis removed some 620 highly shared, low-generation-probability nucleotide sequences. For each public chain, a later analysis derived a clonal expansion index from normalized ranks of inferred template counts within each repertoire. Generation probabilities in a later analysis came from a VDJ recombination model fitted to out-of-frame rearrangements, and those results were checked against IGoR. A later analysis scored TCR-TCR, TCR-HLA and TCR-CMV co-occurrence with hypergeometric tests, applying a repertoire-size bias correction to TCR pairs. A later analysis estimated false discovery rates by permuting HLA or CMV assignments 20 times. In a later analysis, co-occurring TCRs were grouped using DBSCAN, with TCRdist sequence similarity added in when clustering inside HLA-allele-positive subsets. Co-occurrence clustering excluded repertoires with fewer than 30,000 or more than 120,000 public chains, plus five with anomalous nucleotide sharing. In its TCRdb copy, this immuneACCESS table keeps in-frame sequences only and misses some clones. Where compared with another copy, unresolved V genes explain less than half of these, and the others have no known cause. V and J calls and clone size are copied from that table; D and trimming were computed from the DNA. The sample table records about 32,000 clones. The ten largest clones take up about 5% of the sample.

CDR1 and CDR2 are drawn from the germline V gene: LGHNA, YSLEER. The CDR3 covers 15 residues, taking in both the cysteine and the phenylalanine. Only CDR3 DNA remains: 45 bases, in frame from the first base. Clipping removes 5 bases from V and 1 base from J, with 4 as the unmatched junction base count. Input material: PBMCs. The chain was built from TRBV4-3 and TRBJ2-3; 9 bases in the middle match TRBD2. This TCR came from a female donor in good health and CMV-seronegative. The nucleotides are TGCGCCAGCAGCTCGCAGCGGGGGGGCACAGATACGCAGTATTTT. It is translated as CASSSQRGGTDTQYF.